Listed here are 4 T cell receptor beta chains from one sample, sequenced in a study of T cell responses to AZD1222 COVID-19 vaccine. This table comes from immunoSEQ multiplex PCR, and its TCRdb copy is limited to in-frame clones, with some not included. The sample has about 120,000 clones, approximately 91% seen once; the top ten hold under 35%. This material consisted of peripheral blood, taken on day 0 of AZD1222 vaccination. The receptor set was obtained from an adult in good health.

This chain joins TRBV30 and TRBJ2-7; D is perhaps TRBD2 (5 bases). Trimming stripped 0 bases from V and 6 bases from J, with 12 bases between. The CDR3 loop spans 13 amino acids. Germline values: CDR1 GTSNPN, CDR2 SVGIG (reference sequence). CDR3 loop: CAWSVLRGGEQYF. CDR3 coding DNA: TGTGCCTGGAGTGTACTACGAGGAGGCGAGCAGTACTTC.

The V gene is TRBV19, the J gene TRBJ1-1; 7 positions agree with TRBD1. V dropped 4 bases and J dropped 4; count of bases not matched to a gene: 9. The CDR3 is 15 amino acids. CDR1 is LNHDA, CDR2 SQIVND, per germline (reference sequence). CDR3 nucleotide sequence: TGTGCCAGTAGTACCATCGCAGGGGGACGCACTGAAGCTTTCTTT. It codes for CASSTIAGGRTEAFF.

This chain links TRBV3-1 (or the pseudogene TRBV3-2) with TRBJ2-3; 11 nucleotides agree with TRBD2. CDR3 length equals 16 residues. The germline V gene encodes CDR1 LGHDT and CDR2 YNNKEL (reference sequence). V dropped 4 bases and J dropped 2; count of bases not matched to a gene: 5. The CDR3 loop reads CASSPRTSGSTDTQYF. In nucleotides, the CDR3 is TGTGCCAGCAGCCCCAGGACTAGCGGGTCCACAGATACGCAGTATTTT.

J is TRBJ2-1 and V is TRBV7-9; 10 bases align to TRBD2. The CDR3 is 11 residues long. The germline gives CDR1 SEHNR, CDR2 FQNEAQ (reference sequence). Losses at the gene ends were 5 bases for V and 16 bases for J; bases not matched to a gene: 5. CDR3 residues: CASSASGRAFF. The CDR3 region has the DNA TGTGCCAGCAGCGCGAGCGGGAGGGCCTTCTTC. Filled out from reference TRBV7-9 and TRBJ2-1, the complete variable domain reads DTGVSQNPRHKITKRGQNVTFRCDPISEHNRLYWYRQTLGQGPEFLTYFQNEAQLEKSRLLSDRFSAERPKGSFSTLEIQRTEQGDSAMYLCASSASGRAFFGPGTRLTVL.